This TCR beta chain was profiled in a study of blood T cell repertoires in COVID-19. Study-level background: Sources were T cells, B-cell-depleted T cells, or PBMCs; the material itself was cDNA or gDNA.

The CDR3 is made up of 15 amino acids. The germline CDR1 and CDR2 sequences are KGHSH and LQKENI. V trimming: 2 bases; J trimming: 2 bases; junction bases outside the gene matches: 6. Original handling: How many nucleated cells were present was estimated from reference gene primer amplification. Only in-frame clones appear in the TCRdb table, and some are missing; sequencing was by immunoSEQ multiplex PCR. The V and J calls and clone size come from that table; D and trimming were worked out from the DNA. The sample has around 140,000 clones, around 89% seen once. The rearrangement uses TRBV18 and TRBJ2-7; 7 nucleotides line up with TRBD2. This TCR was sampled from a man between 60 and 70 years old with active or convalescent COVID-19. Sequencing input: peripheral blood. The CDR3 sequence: CASSPYGGGTYEQYF. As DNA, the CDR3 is TGTGCCAGCTCACCATACGGCGGGGGAACCTACGAGCAGTACTTC.